Below are 29 T cell receptor beta chains sequenced from a single sample in a study of blood T cell repertoires in COVID-19 (dated by TCRdb to the early 2020s). The library was made by the immunoSEQ multiplex PCR assay. Entries here come from immuneACCESS through TCRdb and include only in-frame sequences with V and J called. Some clones fail to appear in such tables; in the studies checked, an unresolved V gene covers under half of the shortfall, and the cause of the remainder is unknown. The sample table shows around 140,000 clones, and around three quarters are seen once. 16% of the sample comes from the top ten. Sequenced sample: peripheral blood. The receptors come from a man aged 45-65 years with acute or convalescent COVID-19.

V is TRBV3-1 (or the pseudogene TRBV3-2) and J is TRBJ2-1; 12 bases align to TRBD1. Trimming took 4 bases from V and 7 from J; bases not matched to a gene: 8. The CDR3 extends over 16 amino acids. Looked up from germline, CDR1 is LGHDT and CDR2 is YNNKEL (reference sequence). CDR3 region: CASSPAGTGGFNEQFF. In DNA, the CDR3 is TGTGCCAGCAGCCCTGCCGGGACAGGGGGCTTTAATGAGCAGTTCTTC.

This clone was found once. V usage is TRBV6-1 and J usage is TRBJ2-5, with D possibly matching TRBD1 (5 bases). With 1 base removed from V and 3 bases from J, the gap between germline ends came to 12 bases. Per the germline V gene, CDR1 is MNHNS and CDR2 is SASEGT. This CDR3 has 15 amino acids. Here the CDR3 reads CASSEGWQGKETQYF. DNA for the CDR3: TGTGCCAGCAGTGAAGGATGGCAGGGAAAAGAGACCCAGTACTTC.

This chain links TRBV6-1 with TRBJ1-2; possibly TRBD1 for D (5 bases). This CDR3 is 12 amino acids long. Per the germline V gene, CDR1 is MNHNS and CDR2 is SASEGT. Trimming cost V 2 bases and J 6 bases, with 7 bases left between them. CDR3 DNA: TGTGCCAGCAGTGAACGGGGGAATGGCTACACCTTC. This encodes CASSERGNGYTF.

J is TRBJ1-3 and V is TRBV18; no clear D gene. The CDR3 extends over 17 amino acids. Germline V gene data show CDR1 as KGHSH and CDR2 as LQKENI. V lost 2 bases to trimming and J lost 0 bases, with 14 bases between them. The chain's CDR3 is CASSPSGSGGSGNTIYF. CDR3 in DNA: TGTGCCAGCTCACCATCGGGGTCTGGAGGCTCTGGAAACACCATATATTTT. Combining the CDR3 with reference TRBV18 and TRBJ1-3 gives the whole variable domain NAGVMQNPRHLVRRRGQEARLRCSPMKGHSHVYWYRQLPEEGLKFMVYLQKENIIDESGMPKERFSAEFPKEGPSILRIQQVVRGDSAAYFCASSPSGSGGSGNTIYFGEGSWLTVV.

V usage is TRBV28 and J usage is TRBJ1-1, with 7 nucleotides matching TRBD1. Germline V gene lookup returns CDR1 MDHEN and CDR2 SYDVKM. The CDR3 loop spans 15 amino acids. V shed 7 bases and J 4 bases; nucleotides not matched to a gene: 12. The CDR3 here is CASTLGGGASTEAFF. CDR3 sequence (DNA): TGTGCCAGCACCCTTGGAGGGGGCGCTTCCACTGAAGCTTTCTTT. Complete variable domain (other parts from reference TRBV28 and TRBJ1-1): DVKVTQSSRYLVKRTGEKVFLECVQDMDHENMFWYRQDPGLGLRLIYFSYDVKMKEKGDIPEGYSVSREKKERFSLILESASTNQTSMYLCASTLGGGASTEAFFGQGTRLTVV.

This clone was counted between two and nine times. This CDR3 is CASSLELNSPLHF. In nucleotides, the CDR3 is TGCGCCAGCAGCCTGGAACTGAATTCACCCCTCCACTTT. This chain connects TRBV5-1 to TRBJ1-6; D remains ambiguous. Germline V gene lookup returns CDR1 SGHRS and CDR2 YFSETQ. CDR3 length equals 13 residues. V lost 4 bases, J lost 7 bases, and 9 bases lay in between.

This clone was counted once. V and J are TRBV7-8 and TRBJ1-6, with D possibly matching TRBD1 (6 bases). Germline V gene sequence: CDR1 SGHVS, CDR2 FQNEAQ. The CDR3 spans 14 residues. V was cut by 5 bases and J by 7 bases, with 12 bases left in between. DNA of the CDR3: TGTGCCAGCAGCCTCAACAGGGAAAATTCACCCCTCCACTTT. Translating it yields CASSLNRENSPLHF.

The rearrangement links TRBV7-2 to TRBJ1-4; D possibly corresponds to TRBD1 (5 bases). CDR1 is SGHTA, CDR2 FQGNSA, per germline. Trimming pared 5 bases from V and 7 bases from J, leaving 14 bases between. This CDR3 is built from 14 residues. The CDR3 region has the DNA TGTGCCAGCAGCCCCTCCAGGGCTAGTGAAAAACTGTTTTTT. As protein: CASSPSRASEKLFF. Filled out from reference TRBV7-2 and TRBJ1-4, the complete variable domain reads GAGVSQSPSNKVTEKGKDVELRCDPISGHTALYWYRQSLGQGLEFLIYFQGNSAPDKSGLPSDRFSAERTGGSVSTLTIQRTQQEDSAVYLCASSPSRASEKLFFGSGTQLSVL.

The chain carries TRBV6-5 and TRBJ1-5; 7 bases align to TRBD1. Germline trimming cut 6 bases from V and 4 bases from J; bases unmatched to any gene: 3. There are 13 residues in the CDR3. From germline, CDR1 is MNHEY and CDR2 SVGAGI. CDR3: CASSLTGNQPQHF. The DNA for the CDR3 is TGTGCCAGCAGCCTGACAGGGAATCAGCCCCAGCATTTT.

The gene calls are TRBV7-9 and TRBJ2-7, with 8 bases aligning to TRBD1. CDR1 is SEHNR, CDR2 FQNEAQ, per germline (reference sequence). The CDR3 is 14 residues long. Trimming cost V 2 bases and J 6 bases; bases outside gene matches: 6. The CDR3 sequence: CASSLRETGAEQYV. The CDR3 region has the DNA TGTGCCAGCAGCTTAAGAGAGACAGGGGCCGAGCAGTACGTC.

The chain carries TRBV18 and TRBJ1-4, with no clear D. Germline assignment: CDR1 KGHSH and CDR2 LQKENI. The CDR3 runs 15 residues. V lost 5 bases and J lost 8, with 18 bases in between. The CDR3 loop reads CASSAGRPLEEKLFF. The CDR3 DNA reads as TGTGCCAGCTCAGCGGGTCGGCCTTTAGAGGAAAAACTGTTTTTT.

In this sample, this clone turned up once. V is TRBV28 and J is TRBJ1-5, with D unclear. The CDR3 totals 13 residues. Germline CDR1 MDHEN, CDR2 SYDVKM. The germline V and J ends were trimmed by 6 bases and 0 bases, with 6 bases remaining between them. CDR3 sequence: CASSRLSNQPQHF. The DNA for the CDR3 is TGTGCCAGCAGCCGACTTAGCAATCAGCCCCAGCATTTT.

Only a few counts were recorded for this clone. The genes are TRBV5-1 and TRBJ1-6; maybe TRBD1 (6 bases). Trimming left V 5 bases short and J 5 bases short, with 17 bases between. Germline CDR1 and CDR2: SGHRS and YFSETQ. This CDR3 spans 16 amino acids. CDR3: CASRPTGLSNNSPLHF. The CDR3 DNA follows: TGCGCCAGCAGACCGACAGGACTTAGTAATAATTCACCCCTCCACTTT.

This clone occurred once. The DNA of the CDR3 is TGTGCCAGCAAAGGGCGGGGGTTGGGCTACACCTTC. Amino acids: CASKGRGLGYTF. The chain carries TRBV5-6 and TRBJ1-2; a possible D gene is TRBD1 (5 bases). The germline V gene has CDR1 SGHDT and CDR2 YYEEEE. CDR3 size: 12 residues. Trimming removed 6 bases at V and 8 bases at J, with 14 bases between.

The V gene is TRBV27, the J gene TRBJ2-4; TRBD2 aligns across 9 bases. Germline values: CDR1 MNHEY, CDR2 SMNVEV (reference sequence). The CDR3 covers 16 residues. The junction had 6 bases not matched to a gene; V was cut back by 5 bases and J by 1 base. The CDR3 loop reads CASSPFTSGAKNIQYF. The CDR3 DNA reads TGTGCCAGCAGTCCATTCACTAGCGGGGCCAAAAACATTCAGTACTTC.

The chain employs TRBV7-8 and TRBJ1-1; 7 bases match TRBD1. With V trimmed by 5 bases and J by 6 bases, 9 bases remained unmatched. CDR1 is SGHVS and CDR2 is FQNEAQ in the germline V gene. There are 14 residues in the CDR3. The DNA for the CDR3 is TGTGCCAGCAGCGGGGACAGAATTGGTTCTGAAGCTTTCTTT. Translated: CASSGDRIGSEAFF.

The genes are TRBV5-6 and TRBJ1-1, with 8 positions matching TRBD1. J was trimmed by 11 bases and V by 4 bases; bases with no gene match: 7. This CDR3 spans 12 amino acids. Germline V gene data show CDR1 as SGHDT and CDR2 as YYEEEE. Here the CDR3 DNA reads TGTGCCAGCAGCACAGGGGGAGTTGGCGCTTTCTTT. Translation: CASSTGGVGAFF.

The genes are TRBV27 and TRBJ1-2; TRBD1 agrees at 7 bases. V trimming: 6 bases; J trimming: 4 bases; junction bases outside the gene matches: 5. This CDR3 is built from 13 residues. CDR1 is MNHEY, CDR2 SMNVEV, per germline (reference sequence). CDR3 DNA sequence: TGTGCCAGCAGCTTGACAGGGACCTATGGCTACACCTTC. Protein sequence: CASSLTGTYGYTF.

The chain links TRBV5-6 to TRBJ1-4, with TRBD1 matching over 8 bases. The CDR3 sequence is 15 residues long. The J segment lost 9 bases and the V segment lost 5 bases, leaving 12 bases of the junction unmatched. CDR1 and CDR2 from the germline V gene are SGHDT and YYEEEE. In nucleotides, the CDR3 is TGTGCCAGCAGAACTGCCGGGACAGGAGGGAAAAAACTGTTTTTT. It translates to CASRTAGTGGKKLFF.

The chain carries TRBV7-2 and TRBJ1-1; D not resolved. The CDR3 totals 13 residues. Trimming cost V 8 bases and J 0 bases, with 10 bases left between them. Germline V CDR1 and CDR2: SGHTA, FQGNSA. This chain's CDR3 is CASAAQLNTEAFF. DNA of the CDR3: TGTGCCAGCGCGGCTCAACTGAACACTGAAGCTTTCTTT. The entire variable domain, with the rest obtained from reference TRBV7-2 and TRBJ1-1, is as follows: GAGVSQSPSNKVTEKGKDVELRCDPISGHTALYWYRQSLGQGLEFLIYFQGNSAPDKSGLPSDRFSAERTGGSVSTLTIQRTQQEDSAVYLCASAAQLNTEAFFGQGTRLTVV.

This clone was picked up one time. Other DNA sequences in this specimen translate into the identical CDR3. V gene TRBV20-1 combines with J gene TRBJ1-2; a weak D match, TRBD1 (6 bases). The CDR3 has 11 residues. V was clipped by 6 bases and J by 4 bases, with 9 bases between them. CDR1 is DFQATT and CDR2 is SNEGSKA in the germline V gene (reference sequence). The CDR3 DNA reads TGCAGTGCAAGGGACATCTATGGCTACACCTTC. This gives the protein CSARDIYGYTF.

The rearrangement links TRBV9 to TRBJ2-1; no definite D call. The CDR3 extends over 15 amino acids. Germline assignment: CDR1 SGDLS and CDR2 YYNGEE. The ends were cut back, 4 bases at V and 0 bases at J, with 11 bases in the middle. CDR3 coding DNA: TGTGCCAGCAGCCTCGCCTTGAGCTCCTACAATGAGCAGTTCTTC. Amino acid sequence: CASSLALSSYNEQFF.

By share, this clone counts as medium-sized (0.01 to 0.1%). This chain links TRBV27 with TRBJ2-7; no clear D. Germline V gene data show CDR1 as MNHEY and CDR2 as SMNVEV (reference sequence). This CDR3 comprises 14 residues. V was trimmed by 5 bases and J by 5 bases, leaving 16 bases between them. CDR3 in amino acids: CASSPSLLGHEQYF. The CDR3 region has the DNA TGTGCCAGCAGTCCCAGCTTATTGGGCCACGAGCAGTACTTC.

CDR3 bases: TGTGCCAGCAGTCTCCGACGGGACGGGGAGCTGTTTTTT. This codes for CASSLRRDGELFF. V and J are TRBV12-3 or TRBV12-4 and TRBJ2-2, with a weak D call TRBD2 (5 bases). V dropped 5 bases and J dropped 7 bases, with 11 bases sitting between them. The CDR3 spans 13 residues.

The V and J genes are TRBV9 and TRBJ2-1; 8 positions agree with TRBD1. Germline CDR1 and CDR2: SGDLS and YYNGEE. The CDR3 runs to 14 residues. The trim removed 0 bases at V and 8 bases at J, leaving 4 bases unmatched. In DNA, the CDR3 is TGTGCCAGCAGCGTAGGACAGGGGAGTGATGAGCAGTTCTTC. Translated, it gives CASSVGQGSDEQFF.

Here the CDR3 reads CAWSSRGGNQPQHF. CDR3 coding DNA: TGTGCCTGGAGTTCACGGGGAGGCAATCAGCCCCAGCATTTT. This chain joins TRBV30 and TRBJ1-5, with D unclear. V lost 2 bases and J lost 2, with 10 bases in between. CDR1 and CDR2 (germline): GTSNPN, SVGIG (reference sequence). The CDR3 has 14 residues.

In its sample, this clone was seen a few times. The chain employs TRBV19 and TRBJ2-1, with a weak D call TRBD1 (6 bases). This CDR3 is built from 15 residues. Trimming stripped 5 bases from V and 0 bases from J, with 11 bases between. Germline lookup yields CDR1 LNHDA and CDR2 SQIVND (reference sequence). The CDR3 region is CASSASQGSYNEQFF. The CDR3 bases are TGTGCCAGTAGTGCCTCACAGGGCTCCTACAATGAGCAGTTCTTC.

CDR3 residues: CASSLASGGAYEQYF. The CDR3 nucleotides are TGCGCCAGCAGCTTGGCTAGCGGGGGGGCCTACGAGCAGTACTTC. V gene TRBV5-1 combines with J gene TRBJ2-7; 12 bases map to TRBD2. CDR1 SGHRS and CDR2 YFSETQ come from the germline V gene. V lost 0 bases, J lost 2 bases, and 0 bases stayed unmatched. CDR3 length equals 15 residues.

The table lists this clone with a count of one. CDR3 sequence (DNA): TGTGCCAGCAGAGGGGTGCCTAGCACAGATACGCAGTATTTT. Amino acids: CASRGVPSTDTQYF. This chain connects TRBV2 to TRBJ2-3, with a possible D match to TRBD1 (5 bases). Germline V gene sequence: CDR1 SNHLY, CDR2 FYNNEI. Trimming shortened V by 6 bases and J by 0 bases, and 10 bases separated the two germline ends. This CDR3 comprises 14 residues.